This entry lists 29 T cell receptor beta chains sequenced from one sample in a study of shared clonotypes between healthy human individuals. Naive CD8 cells lacked CD45RO, underwent positive selection for CCR7 and left out terminally differentiated effector memory CD45RA+ cells. Only in-frame clones appear in the TCRdb table, and some are missing; sequencing was by immunoSEQ multiplex PCR. The profile covers 2 million to 2.5 million clones, with about 93% appearing a single time and about 1.5% taken by the ten largest. Sequences were obtained from naive CD8+ T cells from PBMCs. These receptors came from a man younger than 35 in good health. Some clones in this sample may be carry-over from other donors' samples.

This clone has a single count. The chain has TRBV28 and TRBJ2-1, with D possibly being TRBD2 (5 bases). The CDR3 contains 15 residues. Germline V gives CDR1 MDHEN, CDR2 SYDVKM. V lost 4 bases, J lost 2 bases, and 12 bases lay in between. The CDR3 spells CASSSRTPPYNEQFF. The DNA for the CDR3 is TGTGCCAGCAGTTCCCGGACTCCCCCCTACAATGAGCAGTTCTTC.

V usage is TRBV27 and J usage is TRBJ2-1; either TRBD1 or TRBD2 may supply D (5 bases each). V lost 1 base to trimming and J lost 5 bases, with 9 bases between them. Germline loops: CDR1 MNHEY, CDR2 SMNVEV (reference sequence). The CDR3 spans 14 residues. CDR3 region: CASSLWGNDNEQFF. CDR3 coding DNA: TGTGCCAGCAGTTTATGGGGGAATGACAATGAGCAGTTCTTC.

Only one count was recorded for this clone. The chain couples TRBV27 to TRBJ2-5; TRBD2 matches 9 bases. The germline gives CDR1 MNHEY, CDR2 SMNVEV (reference sequence). The CDR3 runs to 16 residues. Unmatched junction bases numbered 10, after V lost 3 bases and J lost 5 bases. This CDR3 reads CASSFRLAAASETQYF. CDR3 nucleotides: TGTGCCAGCAGTTTCAGACTAGCGGCGGCCAGTGAGACCCAGTACTTC.

This rearrangement joins TRBV19 to TRBJ1-2; D possibly corresponds to TRBD1 (5 bases). Trimming cost V 6 bases and J 4 bases, with 21 bases left between them. Germline V gives CDR1 LNHDA, CDR2 SQIVND (reference sequence). The CDR3 consists of 16 residues. The CDR3 bases are TGTGCCAGTAGCCCGGCGGTTTGGCGGGGGGTCTATGGCTACACCTTC. This translates into CASSPAVWRGVYGYTF.

The CDR3 loop is CASSQEITSRVTEAFF. In nucleotides, the CDR3 is TGCGCCAGCAGCCAAGAGATAACCTCGCGGGTTACTGAAGCTTTCTTT. This chain joins TRBV4-3 and TRBJ1-1, with D uncertain. V lost 0 bases, J lost 5 bases, and 16 bases lay in between. CDR1 and CDR2 from the germline V gene are LGHNA and YSLEER. This CDR3 has 16 amino acids.

This sequence joins TRBV30 and TRBJ2-7, with D hard to call. The CDR3 loop spans 12 amino acids. The V end lost 4 bases, the J end lost 2 bases, and 9 bases lay between the germline ends. From germline, CDR1 is GTSNPN and CDR2 SVGIG (reference sequence). The CDR3 bases are TGTGCCTGGAAGGGCGTAACCTACGAGCAGTACTTC. Translated: CAWKGVTYEQYF. The full variable domain, completed using reference TRBV30 and TRBJ2-7, is SQTIHQWPATLVQPVGSPLSLECTVEGTSNPNLYWYRQAAGRGLQLLFYSVGIGQISSEVPQNLSASRPQDRQFILSSKKLLLSDSGFYLCAWKGVTYEQYFGPGTRLTVT.

This clone appeared a single time. The chain recombines TRBV27 with TRBJ2-3, with 7 nucleotides matching TRBD2. Trimming removed 4 bases from V and 2 bases from J; junction bases left unmatched: 6. Germline assignment: CDR1 MNHEY and CDR2 SMNVEV (reference sequence). The length of the CDR3 is 15 residues. In DNA form, the CDR3 reads TGTGCCAGCAGTTCCTCGGGAGGCTTCACAGATACGCAGTATTTT. It specifies CASSSSGGFTDTQYF.

The J gene is TRBJ2-7, the V gene TRBV7-9; maybe TRBD2 (5 bases). Looked up from germline, CDR1 is SEHNR and CDR2 is FQNEAQ (reference sequence). This CDR3 region has 15 residues. Trimming took off 8 bases at V and 5 bases at J, with 22 bases between the two ends. The CDR3 is CASLPPGSLLDEQYF. In DNA, the CDR3 is TGTGCCAGCCTACCACCGGGGTCGTTGCTCGACGAGCAGTACTTC.

This chain joins TRBV7-6 and TRBJ2-1; D gene uncertain. Trimming stripped 1 base from V and 7 bases from J, with 14 bases between. Germline CDR1 SGHVS, CDR2 FNYEAQ. This CDR3 comprises 15 residues. CDR3 loop: CASSLVVLGVNEQFF. CDR3 nucleotides: TGTGCCAGCAGCTTAGTAGTCCTTGGAGTGAATGAGCAGTTCTTC.

CDR3 region: CASSGAEGNEQFF. CDR3 in DNA: TGTGCCAGCAGTGGAGCGGAGGGCAATGAGCAGTTCTTC. This rearrangement joins TRBV7-9 to TRBJ2-1; tentatively, D is TRBD2 (6 bases). This CDR3 region has 13 residues. Trimming shortened V by 6 bases and J by 6 bases, and 12 bases separated the two germline ends. Germline V gene sequence: CDR1 SEHNR, CDR2 FQNEAQ (reference sequence).

V gene TRBV9 combines with J gene TRBJ2-7; 7 bases are a match to TRBD2. Looked up from germline, CDR1 is SGDLS and CDR2 is YYNGEE. Trimming cost V 4 bases and J 2 bases; bases outside gene matches: 6. This CDR3 is 14 amino acids long. CDR3 nucleotide sequence: TGTGCCAGCAGCCCCGACGGGGGGACCTACGAGCAGTACTTC. Its translation: CASSPDGGTYEQYF.

The gene calls are TRBV11-2 and TRBJ2-4; 8 bases agree with TRBD2. CDR3 length: 15 amino acids. The germline V gene has CDR1 SGHAT and CDR2 FQNNGV. V dropped 5 bases and J dropped 3; count of bases not matched to a gene: 6. CDR3 coding DNA: TGTGCCAGCAGCCTTCTCCGGGGGGGCAAAAACATTCAGTACTTC. The encoded protein is CASSLLRGGKNIQYF.

This clone has more than one count but fewer than ten. This sequence joins TRBV29-1 and TRBJ1-1; 8 bases match TRBD1. The CDR3 totals 14 residues. Trimming removed 7 bases from V and 4 bases from J; junction bases left unmatched: 11. Germline values: CDR1 SQVTM, CDR2 ANQGSEA. The CDR3 DNA follows: TGCAGCGCTCCACCAGGGGGCGGGAGCACTGAAGCTTTCTTT. Translated, it gives CSAPPGGGSTEAFF.

The chain carries TRBV6-1 and TRBJ1-5; 9 positions agree with TRBD1. CDR3 length: 15 residues. With 2 bases clipped from V and 7 bases from J, the junction kept 6 bases outside the gene matches. The V gene's germline CDR1 is MNHNS and CDR2 SASEGT. The CDR3 DNA reads as TGTGCCAGCAGTGAATGGGGGACAGGGCACCAGCCCCAGCATTTT. Translation gives CASSEWGTGHQPQHF.

The genes are TRBV6-6 and TRBJ2-5, with 8 bases lining up with TRBD1. Germline assignment: CDR1 MNHNY and CDR2 SVGAGI (reference sequence). CDR3 length: 14 amino acids. Trimming cost V 6 bases and J 4 bases; bases outside gene matches: 7. The CDR3 spells CASSPGQGGETQYF. The CDR3 nucleotides are TGTGCCAGCAGCCCTGGACAGGGAGGAGAGACCCAGTACTTC.

The J gene is TRBJ2-1, the V gene TRBV27; TRBD2 matches at 8 bases. Per germline, CDR1 MNHEY and CDR2 SMNVEV (reference sequence). V dropped 5 bases and J dropped 5; count of bases not matched to a gene: 8. This CDR3 spans 15 amino acids. CDR3 nucleotide sequence: TGTGCCAGCAGTCGGGGGGGACTAGGGCACAATGAGCAGTTCTTC. It is translated as CASSRGGLGHNEQFF.

This chain connects TRBV7-6 to TRBJ2-1; 7 positions match TRBD2. This CDR3 region has 15 residues. Per germline, CDR1 SGHVS and CDR2 FNYEAQ. Trimming took 5 bases from V and 8 from J; bases not matched to a gene: 12. The CDR3 DNA is TGTGCCAGCAGCAAGCGGGCGGGAGAAGACGATGAGCAGTTCTTC. Protein sequence: CASSKRAGEDDEQFF.

This clone has a single count. The CDR3 DNA is TGTGCCAGCAGCGACCGCCCTGGGGGCATAACTAGCGAATACAATGAGCAGTTCTTC. This gives the protein CASSDRPGGITSEYNEQFF. V gene TRBV9 combines with J gene TRBJ2-1, with D possibly matching TRBD2 (7 bases). Germline CDR1 and CDR2: SGDLS and YYNGEE. Trimming stripped 3 bases from V and 4 bases from J, with 26 bases between. The CDR3 covers 19 residues.

V is TRBV27 and J is TRBJ2-7, with D perhaps given as TRBD1 or TRBD2 (5 bases each). The V end was cut by 5 bases, the J end by 3 bases, with 14 bases between. Germline-derived CDR1 and CDR2 are MNHEY and SMNVEV (reference sequence). The CDR3 runs 14 residues. The DNA of the CDR3 is TGTGCCAGCAGTCGGGACGCAGCATACTACGAGCAGTACTTC. Its protein is CASSRDAAYYEQYF.

This chain joins TRBV28 and TRBJ2-4; D is unresolved. V shed 5 bases and J shed 7 bases, with 18 bases lying between them. The V gene's germline CDR1 is MDHEN and CDR2 SYDVKM. CDR3 length: 15 amino acids. CDR3 in DNA: TGTGCCAGCAGTCGCTCGACTGCAGTTCGGAACATTCAGTACTTC. Residues: CASSRSTAVRNIQYF.

The gene calls are TRBV7-8 and TRBJ2-3, with 7 positions matching TRBD1. With V trimmed by 6 bases and J by 2 bases, 5 bases remained unmatched. The CDR3 runs 14 residues. Germline-derived CDR1 and CDR2 are SGHVS and FQNEAQ. For the CDR3, the DNA is TGTGCCAGCAGGTTGACAGGGAACACAGATACGCAGTATTTT. This codes for CASRLTGNTDTQYF.

V and J are TRBV4-1 and TRBJ2-1; D is possibly TRBD2 (6 bases). V was trimmed by 6 bases and J by 6 bases, leaving 15 bases between them. CDR1 and CDR2 from the germline V gene are MGHRA and YSYEKL. The CDR3 totals 14 residues. CDR3 coding DNA: TGCGCCAGCAGGCTTAGGACTACGAGCAATGAGCAGTTCTTC. Translated: CASRLRTTSNEQFF.

About this clone itself: Within the sample, other DNA sequences also encode this same CDR3. The chain combines TRBV27 with TRBJ1-4; 7 bases fit TRBD1. Germline CDR1 and CDR2: MNHEY and SMNVEV (reference sequence). Trimming removed 7 bases from V and 2 bases from J; junction bases left unmatched: 4. The CDR3 covers 14 residues. CDR3 sequence reads: CASTSTGTNEKLFF. For the CDR3, the DNA is TGTGCCAGCACCTCGACAGGGACTAATGAAAAACTGTTTTTT.

The chain links TRBV9 to TRBJ1-1, with 8 bases that match TRBD1. Germline assignment: CDR1 SGDLS and CDR2 YYNGEE. V was pared by 3 bases and J by 3 bases, with 7 bases of the junction left unmatched. The CDR3 length is 15 residues. The CDR3 reads CASSASTGGYTEAFF. The CDR3 bases are TGTGCCAGCAGCGCCTCCACAGGGGGTTACACTGAAGCTTTCTTT.

J is TRBJ1-1 and V is TRBV6-5, with D unresolved. Germline CDR1 and CDR2: MNHEY and SVGAGI. The germline V and J ends were trimmed by 0 bases and 4 bases, with 9 bases remaining between them. This CDR3 has 14 residues. The CDR3 region is CASSYSVPGTEAFF. The CDR3 bases are TGTGCCAGCAGTTACTCCGTCCCGGGCACTGAAGCTTTCTTT.

The chain recombines TRBV9 with TRBJ2-3; no reliable D call. Trimming cost V 0 bases and J 6 bases, with 17 bases left between them. Germline CDR1 reads SGDLS; CDR2 reads YYNGEE. CDR3 length equals 16 residues. The CDR3 reads CASSVGRSAMGDTQYF. The CDR3 DNA sequence: TGTGCCAGCAGCGTAGGCAGGTCGGCGATGGGTGATACGCAGTATTTT.

V gene TRBV4-1 combines with J gene TRBJ2-1; 9 bases agree with TRBD2. CDR1 is MGHRA, CDR2 YSYEKL, per germline. J lost 6 bases, V lost 4 bases, and 10 bases had no gene match. The CDR3 consists of 16 residues. CDR3 loop: CASSLPGGGVGNEQFF. The CDR3 DNA reads as TGCGCCAGCAGCCTCCCTGGCGGGGGGGTAGGCAATGAGCAGTTCTTC.

This chain joins TRBV15 and TRBJ2-7; D tentatively reads TRBD1 or TRBD2 (5 bases each). V shed 2 bases and J shed 6 bases, with 23 bases lying between them. The CDR3 length is 17 residues. CDR1 and CDR2 from the germline V gene are LNHNV and YYDKDF (reference sequence). CDR3 coding DNA: TGTGCCACCAGCAGACTTCTTGGGGGAGCCTCGGAGCGCGAGCAGTACTTC. Protein sequence: CATSRLLGGASEREQYF.

The chain uses TRBV10-3 and TRBJ1-6; TRBD1 might be the D (5 bases). CDR3 length: 16 residues. Trimming left V 4 bases short and J 7 bases short, with 17 bases between. Germline values: CDR1 ENHRY, CDR2 SYGVKD. CDR3 nucleotides: TGTGCCATCAGTGGTTCTGAGGCAGGGAGAAATTCACCCCTCCACTTT. Encoded protein: CAISGSEAGRNSPLHF.